The 10 T cell receptor beta chains presented below share a single source sample, sequenced in a study of CD8 T cells in ankylosing spondylitis. General study findings and limits: Characteristic of ankylosing spondylitis blood, it appeared, was a TCR beta motif comprising roughly 8 highly homologous variants.

Via MiXCR, TCRdb re-called the 5' RACE reads, giving one row per CDR3 protein. This sample has 220,000 or so distinct CDR3 sequences, with around 18% found just once. The antigens these receptors bind are not known. The specimen was blood, either unsorted or a sorted T cell fraction (not recorded which). Receptors were obtained from a male donor with ankylosing spondylitis.

A few counts support this clonotype. Written as DNA, the CDR3 is TGTGCCAGCAGTGGTGAGCGAATCTCCTACAATGAGCAGTTCTTC. This sequence encodes CASSGERISYNEQFF. This chain joins TRBV2 and TRBJ2-1; D remains unclear. This CDR3 comprises 15 residues. Trimming removed 4 bases from V and 0 bases from J, with 10 bases in between. CDR1 and CDR2 (germline): SNHLY, FYNNEI.

This clonotype was found many times. This sequence joins TRBV28 and TRBJ2-1; D is unclear. Between the trimmed V and J ends, which lost 8 bases and 2 bases, there was a span of 10 bases. Germline values: CDR1 MDHEN, CDR2 SYDVKM. This CDR3 is built from 13 residues. The CDR3 nucleotides read TGTGCCAGCGACGGGCCTGCCTACAATGAGCAGTTCTTC. Amino acid sequence: CASDGPAYNEQFF.

In this sample, this clonotype turned up a few times. The rearrangement uses TRBV27 and TRBJ2-3, with D perhaps assigned TRBD1 or TRBD2 (5 bases each). The V gene's germline CDR1 is MNHEY and CDR2 SMNVEV (reference sequence). The V gene lost 5 bases and the J gene lost 6 bases, with 21 bases spanning the gap. This CDR3 contains 16 residues. This CDR3 reads CASSQPPGRLFDTQYF. The CDR3 DNA is TGTGCCAGCAGTCAGCCTCCGGGACGTCTTTTCGATACGCAGTATTTT.

The chain couples TRBV15 to TRBJ2-7; D remains ambiguous. Germline V lookup: CDR1 LNHNV, CDR2 YYDKDF (reference sequence). This CDR3 is 13 amino acids long. V shed 0 bases and J shed 12 bases, with 15 bases lying between them. The CDR3 DNA sequence: TGTGCCACCAGCAGAGACGACGGACCCACCCGGTACTTC. Translated, it gives CATSRDDGPTRYF.

This clonotype was seen only a few times. The chain has TRBV4-3 and TRBJ2-3; no firm D call. Germline CDR1 and CDR2: LGHNA and YSLEER. Deletions cut 0 bases from V and 4 bases from J, with 8 bases between. This CDR3 region has 14 residues. The chain's CDR3 is CASSQEYWPDTQYF. CDR3 DNA sequence: TGCGCCAGCAGCCAAGAATACTGGCCAGATACGCAGTATTTT.

A few counts support this clonotype. The chain carries TRBV4-3 and TRBJ2-7; 11 bases line up with TRBD2. V trimming: 4 bases; J trimming: 2 bases; junction bases outside the gene matches: 4. The CDR3 consists of 15 residues. The germline gives CDR1 LGHNA, CDR2 YSLEER. Here the CDR3 reads CASSRGLAETYEQYF. CDR3 bases: TGCGCCAGCAGCCGGGGACTAGCGGAAACCTACGAGCAGTACTTC.

The chain couples TRBV10-3 to TRBJ2-5, with a tentative D call TRBD2 (5 bases). The CDR3 consists of 14 residues. V lost 6 bases, J lost 2 bases, and 13 bases lay in between. Germline values: CDR1 ENHRY, CDR2 SYGVKD. CDR3 DNA sequence: TGTGCCATCAGGCTAGAGGAGGAACAAGAGACCCAGTACTTC. Its protein is CAIRLEEEQETQYF.

This clonotype was found a few times. V usage is TRBV6-2 or TRBV6-3 and J usage is TRBJ1-5; no firm D call. The CDR3 spans 13 residues. V was shortened by 2 bases and J by 6 bases, with 8 bases between the two germline ends. Germline V lookup: CDR1 MNHEY, CDR2 SVGEGT. The CDR3 sequence is CASSYVEFQPQHF. The CDR3 nucleotides are TGTGCCAGCAGTTACGTGGAGTTTCAGCCCCAGCATTTT.

The chain carries TRBV3-1 and TRBJ2-7; unclear D gene. The germline gives CDR1 LGHDT, CDR2 YNNKEL (reference sequence). The CDR3 runs 13 residues. V was pared by 5 bases and J by 2 bases, with 10 bases between. The DNA for the CDR3 is TGTGCCAGCAGCTCGACGGAGCCCTACGAGCAGTACTTC. Its translation: CASSSTEPYEQYF.

The chain has TRBV20-1 and TRBJ2-7; 10 positions agree with TRBD2. V was clipped by 6 bases and J by 0 bases; unmatched bases: 17. CDR3 length equals 18 residues. From germline, CDR1 is DFQATT and CDR2 SNEGSKA (reference sequence). DNA of the CDR3: TGCAGTGCCCTTCCTGGGAGCGGGAGGGAACCAATCTCCTACGAGCAGTACTTC. It translates to CSALPGSGREPISYEQYF.